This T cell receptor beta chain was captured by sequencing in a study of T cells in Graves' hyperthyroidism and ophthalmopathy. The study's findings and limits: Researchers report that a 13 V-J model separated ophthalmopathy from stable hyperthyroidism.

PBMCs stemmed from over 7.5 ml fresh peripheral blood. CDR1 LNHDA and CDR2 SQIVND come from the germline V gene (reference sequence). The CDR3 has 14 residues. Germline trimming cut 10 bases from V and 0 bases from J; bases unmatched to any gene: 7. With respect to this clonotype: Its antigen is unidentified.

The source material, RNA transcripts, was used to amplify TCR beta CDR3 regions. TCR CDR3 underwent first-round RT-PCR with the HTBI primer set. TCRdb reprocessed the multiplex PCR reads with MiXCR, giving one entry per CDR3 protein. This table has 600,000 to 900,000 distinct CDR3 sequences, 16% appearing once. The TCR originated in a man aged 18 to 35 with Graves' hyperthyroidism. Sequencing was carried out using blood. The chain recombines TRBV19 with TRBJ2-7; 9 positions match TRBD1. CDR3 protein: CATNRDRDSYEQYF. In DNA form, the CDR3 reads TGTGCCACCAACCGGGACAGGGACTCCTACGAGCAGTACTTC.